This T cell receptor (beta chain) was identified in a study of T cell repertoires in cytomegalovirus infection. The CDR3 covers 14 residues. Germline loops: CDR1 MNHEY, CDR2 SMNVEV (reference sequence). Trimming left V 8 bases short and J 0 bases short, with 13 bases between. Notes on this clonotype: The target antigen is unknown.

TCRdb re-derived calls from the reads in MiXCR, one entry per CDR3 protein. The data contain about half a million distinct CDR3 sequences, around 30% of them singletons. The chain has TRBV27 and TRBJ1-1; possible D gene TRBD1, 5 bases. The receptor comes from a human donor in good health (CMV status not recorded). Some clones in this sample may be carry-over from other donors' samples. The sample was cultured PBMCs, taken from culture after CMV antigen stimulation. Written as DNA, the CDR3 is TGTGCCAGCGGGCAGGGTGTGATGAACACTGAAGCTTTCTTT. Encoded protein: CASGQGVMNTEAFF.